One TCR beta chain is described in this entry. Which antigen it targets is not known. No clone much larger than this one lies a single base away; base qualities are absent. For this chain, trimming is 5 bases at the V end and 4 bases at the J end, and the number of junction bases without a gene match is 9. The CDR3 contains 14 residues, cysteine and phenylalanine counted. Of the read, only the CDR3 DNA is kept; its 42 bases are in frame from base 1. The germline V gene (reference sequence) yields DFQATT for CDR1 and SNEGSKA for CDR2. This record comes from a study of T-cell memory formation after mild COVID-19 (dated by TCRdb to about 2021). Study-wide context: Most TCR sequence clusters were specific to one of the two donors. T-cell clones expanding and contracting after mild COVID-19 in two donors were tracked by longitudinal TCRalpha and TCRbeta repertoire sequencing. The cohort was made up of two young adult volunteers, one female and one male, who were previously healthy.

Sequencing took place on an Illumina NovaSeq 6000. TCRalpha and TCRbeta cDNA libraries were built by 5'RACE with constant-segment primers, adding sample barcodes and unique molecular identifiers. Trizol reagent was used to extract RNA from every sample. The libraries were amplified in two PCR steps, and the second step added a second sample barcode and Illumina TruSeq adapters. The libraries were sequenced on an Illumina NovaSeq using 2 x 150 bp paired-end reads. The authors' analysis ran thus. Reads were demultiplexed and collapsed into UMI-guided consensus sequences with migec v1.2.7. With mixcr v2.1.11, UMI consensuses were aligned to TRA and TRB V and J templates and assembled into clonotypes. Clonotypes were classified as expanded or contracted when called significant by both edgeR and NoisET, with noise models trained on biological replicates. For edgeR calls, the cutoffs were a false discovery rate-adjusted p below 0.01 and a log2 fold-change threshold of 1. As an exploratory analysis of dynamics, PCA with hierarchical clustering was applied to max-normalized trajectories of the 1000 most abundant clonotypes. Separately sequenced CD4+ and CD8+ repertoires were used to assign a CD4 or CD8 phenotype to each responding clone. The public reads were quality trimmed at Q25 with fastp and then assembled into clones with MiXCR by TCRdb, keeping productive beta chains. Every CDR3 protein is listed once, alongside the most common genes and DNA of its rows. These V and J calls derive from TCRdb rather than the authors' analysis. This sample holds 200,000 to 250,000 distinct CDR3 sequences; over 7.5% were observed only once. The ten largest make up around 3.4% of the sample.

Results the study describes overall, beyond this receptor: The second-wave clones that peaked on day 37 were not confirmed to be SARS-CoV-2 specific. Contracting CD4+ clones appeared mostly in the CM and EM memory subsets, whereas CD8+ clones were enriched in EMRA. Only two mild cases were covered in the study, and larger cohorts including severe cases with pre-infection samples were considered necessary. The detection of some responding clones in pre-infection memory suggests that pre-existing cross-reactive memory T cells joined the SARS-CoV-2 response. Clones that contracted from day 15 to 85 showed balanced CD4/CD8 phenotypes, whereas a second wave of clones that expanded from day 15 to 37 leaned towards CD4+.

PBMCs were isolated by Ficoll-Paque density gradient centrifugation. What was sequenced was PBMCs or a T cell subset sorted from them (not recorded which). This TCR derives from a young man who had mild COVID-19 (a few samples of this study predate the infection). The sample titles of this study are shuffled in the database, so cell type and time point are left out; the donor was told from shared clones. Recombination joined TRBV20-1 with TRBJ2-5; the central 8 bases match TRBD1. The encoded CDR3 is CSAGTGGGRETQYF. The nucleotide sequence reads TGCAGTGCTGGAACAGGGGGAGGTAGAGAGACCCAGTACTTC.